This entry lists 5 T cell receptor beta chains sequenced from one sample in a study of T cells expressing NK-cell markers. TCRdb reprocessed the 5' RACE reads and stores each CDR3 protein as one record, lacking DNA. The sample holds about 120,000 distinct CDR3 sequences. The sample taken for sequencing was blood T cells: a sorted CD56 or NKG2C T cell subset, CD4+ or CD8+ T cells, or bulk PBMC T cells (not recorded which). The receptors come from a woman between 18 and 70 years old in good health.

The chain uses TRBV29-1 and TRBJ1-5; TCRdb proposes TRBD1, but this gene call is untestable without DNA. Germline values: CDR1 SQVTM, CDR2 ANQGSEA. The CDR3 runs 14 residues. CDR3 region: CSVDTGIGNQPQHF.

The V call is TRBV11-2, the J call TRBJ2-3. The CDR3 contains 12 residues. The V gene's germline CDR1 is SGHAT and CDR2 FQNNGV. The CDR3 is CASSSVEDTQYF.

This chain connects TRBV14 to TRBJ2-3; lacking DNA, the TRBD1 call made by TCRdb goes unchecked. Looked up from germline, CDR1 is SGHDN and CDR2 is FVKESK. There are 15 residues in the CDR3. This CDR3 is CASSQDRGAGDTQYF. The full variable domain, with the rest looked up from reference TRBV14 and TRBJ2-3, is EAGVTQFPSHSVIEKGQTVTLRCDPISGHDNLYWYRRVMGKEIKFLLHFVKESKQDESGMPNNRFLAERTGGTYSTLKVQPAELEDSGVYFCASSQDRGAGDTQYFGPGTRLTVL.

The rearrangement links TRBV12-3 or TRBV12-4 to TRBJ1-1; the TCRdb D gene call, TRBD1, has no DNA to confirm it. The CDR3 spans 13 residues. CDR3 protein: CATGTGGGTEAFF.

The rearrangement uses TRBV29-1 and TRBJ2-1; there is no DNA to check the TCRdb D call of TRBD1. CDR1 is SQVTM and CDR2 is ANQGSEA in the germline V gene. There are 11 residues in the CDR3. CDR3 residues: CSVNRGSDGFF.